This T cell receptor (beta chain) was recorded in a study of T cell repertoires in cytomegalovirus infection. Germline V lookup: CDR1 MDHEN, CDR2 SYDVKM. The CDR3 is 16 amino acids. V dropped 8 bases and J dropped 7 bases, with 26 bases sitting between them. In TCRdb, the reads were re-called with MiXCR into one record per CDR3 protein. The sample shows hundreds of thousands of distinct CDR3 sequences, more than 40% of them seen only once. General study points: Dominating the ex vivo response were HLA-C-restricted CMV-specific TCR beta clonotypes.

This clonotype was found a few times. Its matching antigen is unknown. This TCR derives from a human donor in good health (CMV status not recorded). Some clones in this sample may be carry-over from other donors' samples. V gene TRBV28 combines with J gene TRBJ1-1, with D maybe TRBD1 (5 bases). The specimen was cultured PBMCs, collected from culture after CMV antigen stimulation. The CDR3 sequence is CASRPGRLVLVIEAFF. The CDR3 nucleotides read TGTGCCAGCCGTCCGGGGCGCTTAGTACTTGTAATTGAAGCTTTCTTT.